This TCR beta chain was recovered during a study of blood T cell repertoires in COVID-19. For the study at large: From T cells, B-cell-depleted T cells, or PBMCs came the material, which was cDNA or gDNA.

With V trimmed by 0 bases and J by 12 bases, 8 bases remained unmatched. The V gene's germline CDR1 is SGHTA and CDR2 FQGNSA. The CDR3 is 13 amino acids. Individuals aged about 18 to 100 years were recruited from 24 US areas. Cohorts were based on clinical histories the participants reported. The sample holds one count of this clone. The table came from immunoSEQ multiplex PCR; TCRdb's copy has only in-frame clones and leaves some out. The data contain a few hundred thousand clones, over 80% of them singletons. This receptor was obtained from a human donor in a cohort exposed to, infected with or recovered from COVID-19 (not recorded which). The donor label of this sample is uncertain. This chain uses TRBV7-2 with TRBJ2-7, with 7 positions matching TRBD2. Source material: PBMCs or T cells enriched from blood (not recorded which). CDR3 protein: CASSLAAGPQLYF. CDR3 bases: TGTGCCAGCAGCTTAGCAGCGGGGCCTCAACTGTACTTC.